One and the same sample provided the 21 T cell receptor beta chains below, sequenced in a study of blood T cells in healthy people across ages. A second PCR of 7 to 11 cycles used a sample-barcoded 5' primer and a J-beta primer mix. TCRdb itself ran the 5' RACE reads through MiXCR, one entry per CDR3 protein. The repertoire has 650,000 to 1,000,000 distinct CDR3 sequences, around half of them found once; the top ten carry about a sixth. Sequenced: blood. Every receptor here comes from a man aged 80 or over in good health.

The chain combines TRBV20-1 with TRBJ1-6; no firm D call. This CDR3 comprises 15 residues. V shed 0 bases and J shed 0 bases, with 6 bases lying between them. Germline V gene sequence: CDR1 DFQATT, CDR2 SNEGSKA (reference sequence). CDR3 sequence reads: CSARDDSSYNSPLHF. CDR3 DNA: TGCAGTGCTAGAGATGATAGCTCCTATAATTCACCCCTCCACTTT.

On this clonotype: The junction differs from germline at one of its ends, possibly a read error. The V call is TRBV28, the J call TRBJ1-2; 7 bases are a match to TRBD1. Germline V gives CDR1 MDHEN, CDR2 SYDVKM. CDR3 length: 15 residues. CDR3 sequence (DNA): TGTACCAGCAGTTTATCCGCAGGGGGAAACTATGGCTACACCTTC. Protein: CTSSLSAGGNYGYTF.

CDR3 amino acids: CASSFRQIVDLYQETQYF. The CDR3 nucleotides are TGTGCCAGCAGTTTTCGACAGATCGTCGACTTGTACCAAGAGACCCAGTACTTC. This chain links TRBV6-5 with TRBJ2-5, with D perhaps TRBD1 (5 bases). From germline, CDR1 is MNHEY and CDR2 SVGAGI. The V end lost 4 bases, the J end lost 0 bases, and 21 bases lay between the germline ends. The CDR3 runs to 18 residues.

This clonotype came up many times. In nucleotides, the CDR3 is TGTGCCAGCAGTGTGTCTCGGGGCGGGGAGCTGTTTTTT. Its translation: CASSVSRGGELFF. The chain couples TRBV28 to TRBJ2-2; D perhaps matches TRBD2 (5 bases). The CDR3 has 13 amino acids. CDR1 and CDR2 from the germline V gene are MDHEN and SYDVKM. V gave up 5 bases and J gave up 7 bases, with 11 bases separating them.

This clonotype was recorded a few times. This sequence joins TRBV12-3 or TRBV12-4 and TRBJ2-1; a possible D gene is TRBD2 (6 bases). The CDR3 is made up of 16 amino acids. Between the trimmed V and J ends, which lost 5 bases and 0 bases, there was a span of 14 bases. The CDR3 DNA reads TGTGCCAGCAGTACCCGGGACTCGAGCTCCTACAATGAGCAGTTCTTC. This codes for CASSTRDSSSYNEQFF.

The chain couples TRBV4-2 to TRBJ1-6; D gene ambiguous. The germline CDR1 and CDR2 sequences are LGHNA and YNFKEQ. The V gene lost 0 bases and the J gene lost 0 bases, with 6 bases spanning the gap. This CDR3 contains 16 residues. CDR3 nucleotide sequence: TGTGCCAGCAGCCAAGAGCCGGACTCCTATAATTCACCCCTCCACTTT. This encodes CASSQEPDSYNSPLHF.

The chain uses TRBV7-2 and TRBJ1-5; 9 bases align to TRBD1. The CDR3 runs 16 residues. The junction had 6 bases not matched to a gene; V was cut back by 2 bases and J by 4 bases. Germline CDR1 SGHTA, CDR2 FQGNSA. CDR3 bases: TGTGCCAGCAGCTTACCGGGACAGGGTGTTAATCAGCCCCAGCATTTT. Translating it yields CASSLPGQGVNQPQHF.

This clonotype was observed once. The V and J genes are TRBV5-4 and TRBJ1-2; TRBD1 is a possible D gene (5 bases). The CDR3 contains 16 residues. The germline V gene encodes CDR1 SGHNT and CDR2 YYREEE (reference sequence). V shed 0 bases and J shed 8 bases, with 20 bases lying between them. CDR3 loop: CASSLGPGTGGWGYTF. As DNA, the CDR3 is TGTGCCAGCAGCTTGGGTCCAGGGACGGGCGGTTGGGGCTACACCTTC.

V is TRBV29-1 and J is TRBJ2-5; either TRBD1 or TRBD2 may supply D (5 bases each). Germline lookup yields CDR1 SQVTM and CDR2 ANQGSEA. The CDR3 has 13 residues. V was cut by 5 bases and J by 4 bases, with 14 bases left in between. The CDR3 nucleotides read TGCAGCGTTAACTTGAGGGGTGGAGAGACCCAGTACTTC. This translates into CSVNLRGGETQYF.

This clonotype was counted between two and nine times. V and J are TRBV20-1 and TRBJ1-1, with D possibly matching TRBD1 (5 bases). The CDR3 extends over 14 amino acids. The ends were cut back, 3 bases at V and 1 base at J, with 12 bases in the middle. The V gene's germline CDR1 is DFQATT and CDR2 SNEGSKA (reference sequence). The CDR3 DNA is TGCAGTGCTAGGACCTTCGGACAGAACACTGAAGCTTTCTTT. It encodes CSARTFGQNTEAFF.

The count of this clonotype is one. The CDR3 is CASSYGSDADTQYF. DNA of the CDR3: TGTGCCAGCAGTTATGGGTCGGACGCAGATACGCAGTATTTT. This chain connects TRBV6-5 to TRBJ2-3, with D unresolved. Germline CDR1 MNHEY, CDR2 SVGAGI. Trimming pared 3 bases from V and 4 bases from J, leaving 11 bases between. The CDR3 runs to 14 residues.

The chain recombines TRBV7-9 with TRBJ1-4; D gene ambiguous. The germline gives CDR1 SEHNR, CDR2 FQNEAQ (reference sequence). This CDR3 is 12 amino acids long. V lost 0 bases, J lost 8 bases, and 4 bases lay in between. DNA of the CDR3: TGTGCCAGCAGCTTAGCGAGGGAAAAACTGTTTTTT. It specifies CASSLAREKLFF.

This clonotype was counted only a few times. Here the CDR3 reads CSARSDNEQFF. Written as DNA, the CDR3 is TGCAGTGCTAGAAGCGACAATGAGCAGTTCTTC. The rearrangement links TRBV20-1 to TRBJ2-1; D is ambiguous. This CDR3 is built from 11 residues. The germline V gene has CDR1 DFQATT and CDR2 SNEGSKA (reference sequence). Trimming removed 2 bases from V and 5 bases from J, with 4 bases in between.

The V and J genes are TRBV12-3 or TRBV12-4 and TRBJ2-4; a weak D match, TRBD2 (6 bases). The tail of the sequence fits TRBJ2-7 better, so the J call may be wrong. The CDR3 contains 15 residues. The CDR3 protein is CASSPDQTRGYEQYF. The CDR3 bases are TGTGCCAGCAGTCCCGACCAGACTAGAGGATACGAGCAGTACTTC.

The chain is built from TRBV9 and TRBJ2-2, with no clear D. CDR3 length equals 13 residues. Trimming removed 0 bases at V and 7 bases at J, with 7 bases between. Germline values: CDR1 SGDLS, CDR2 YYNGEE. The CDR3 nucleotides read TGTGCCAGCAGCGTAGCACTGGGCGGGGAGCTGTTTTTT. Protein product: CASSVALGGELFF.

The CDR3 loop is CSVTTGGGKNIQYF. Here the CDR3 DNA reads TGCAGCGTTACGACAGGGGGAGGCAAAAACATTCAGTACTTC. The chain has TRBV29-1 and TRBJ2-4; 9 bases are a match to TRBD1. V lost 5 bases and J lost 3; bases outside the gene matches: 5. CDR3 length equals 14 residues. Germline V gene lookup returns CDR1 SQVTM and CDR2 ANQGSEA.

The chain combines TRBV11-2 with TRBJ2-7, with D possibly TRBD1 on 5 matching bases. CDR3 length: 16 residues. Germline CDR1 reads SGHAT; CDR2 reads FQNNGV. Between the trimmed V and J ends, which lost 1 base and 2 bases, there was a span of 15 bases. The CDR3 bases are TGTGCCAGCAGCTTAGGTAGGGGATCAACCGCCTACGAGCAGTACTTC. It specifies CASSLGRGSTAYEQYF.

The chain has TRBV5-1 and TRBJ2-6; the match to TRBD1 covers 7 bases. The CDR3 totals 18 residues. V was pared by 3 bases and J by 0 bases, with 9 bases of the junction left unmatched. Germline CDR1 SGHRS, CDR2 YFSETQ. CDR3 sequence: CASSSRDRAYSGANVLTF. CDR3 DNA sequence: TGCGCCAGCAGCTCACGTGACAGGGCTTACTCTGGGGCCAACGTCCTGACTTTC. Drawing the rest from reference TRBV5-1 and TRBJ2-6, the complete variable domain is KAGVTQTPRYLIKTRGQQVTLSCSPISGHRSVSWYQQTPGQGLQFLFEYFSETQRNKGNFPGRFSGRQFSNSRSEMNVSTLELGDSALYLCASSSRDRAYSGANVLTFGAGSRLTVL.

This chain links TRBV30 with TRBJ1-2, with 7 positions matching TRBD1. This CDR3 has 12 amino acids. Germline V gene sequence: CDR1 GTSNPN, CDR2 SVGIG (reference sequence). Trimming cost V 8 bases and J 2 bases; bases outside gene matches: 5. CDR3 nucleotides: TGTGCCGGGGACAGATCAAACTATGGCTACACCTTC. It specifies CAGDRSNYGYTF.

This clonotype has just one count. The chain recombines TRBV12-3 or TRBV12-4 with TRBJ2-5; 7 nucleotides align to TRBD2. Trimming removed 3 bases from V and 4 bases from J; junction bases left unmatched: 5. The CDR3 contains 14 residues. The CDR3 loop reads CASSLGGWGETQYF. The CDR3 DNA reads TGTGCCAGCAGTTTGGGGGGGTGGGGAGAGACCCAGTACTTC.

A word on this clonotype: The germline gene is not matched at one end of the junction; a read error may be the cause. V usage is TRBV29-1 and J usage is TRBJ2-7, with D hard to call. Germline loops: CDR1 SQVTM, CDR2 ANQGSEA. This CDR3 is 13 amino acids long. The CDR3 spells CSAATSSSYGQYF. CDR3 DNA: TGCAGCGCCGCGACATCGAGCTCCTACGGGCAGTACTTC.